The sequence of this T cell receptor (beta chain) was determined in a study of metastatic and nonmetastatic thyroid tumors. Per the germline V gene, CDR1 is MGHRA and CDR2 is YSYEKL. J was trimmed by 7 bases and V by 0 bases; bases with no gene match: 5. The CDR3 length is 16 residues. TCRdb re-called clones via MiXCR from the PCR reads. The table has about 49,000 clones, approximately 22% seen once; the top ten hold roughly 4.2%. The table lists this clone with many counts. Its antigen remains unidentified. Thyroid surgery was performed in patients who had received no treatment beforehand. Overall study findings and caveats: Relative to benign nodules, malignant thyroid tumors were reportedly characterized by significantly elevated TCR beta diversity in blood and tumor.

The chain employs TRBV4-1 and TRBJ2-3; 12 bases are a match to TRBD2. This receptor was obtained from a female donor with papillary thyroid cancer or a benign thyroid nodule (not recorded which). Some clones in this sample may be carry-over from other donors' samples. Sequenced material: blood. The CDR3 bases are TGCGCCAGCAGCCAAGATACAGGACTAGCGGGGAATACGCAGTATTTT. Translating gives CASSQDTGLAGNTQYF.